Presented here are 6 T cell receptor beta chains from one specimen sequenced in a study of beta chain features in type 1 diabetes. The study, taken as a whole, reports: People with Type 1 diabetes carried modestly yet significantly shorter TCRB CDR3s in all four CD4+ subsets.

Antigens for these TCRs are unknown. What was sequenced were expressed TCRB transcripts, since all of the isolated RNA had been reverse transcribed. The table came from immunoSEQ multiplex PCR; TCRdb's copy has only in-frame clones and leaves some out. The data show more than 300,000 clones, with 9.3% seen just once and roughly 1% held by the top ten. The sample consisted of central memory CD4+ T cells from blood. Receptor source: a man aged 30 to 39 with type 1 diabetes.

This clone was seen only a few times. The genes are TRBV11-2 and TRBJ2-3, with 8 bases lining up with TRBD2. The CDR3 sequence is 13 residues long. From germline, CDR1 is SGHAT and CDR2 FQNNGV. Unmatched junction bases numbered 3, after V lost 6 bases and J lost 4 bases. CDR3 DNA sequence: TGTGCCAGCAGGATACTAGCGGCAGATACGCAGTATTTT. Its translation is CASRILAADTQYF.

Written as DNA, the CDR3 is TGTGCCAGCAGTAACCTCAGGGCTGGAAACACCATATATTTT. Translation: CASSNLRAGNTIYF. V usage is TRBV28 and J usage is TRBJ1-3; tentative D call: TRBD1 (5 bases). The CDR3 is 14 residues long. The germline V gene has CDR1 MDHEN and CDR2 SYDVKM. The V end was cut by 5 bases, the J end by 2 bases, with 10 bases between.

The chain uses TRBV30 and TRBJ1-6; 11 bases agree with TRBD1. Unmatched junction bases numbered 3, after V lost 3 bases and J lost 8 bases. The V gene's germline CDR1 is GTSNPN and CDR2 SVGIG (reference sequence). The CDR3 has 14 amino acids. CDR3 sequence: CAWRDRGPYSPLHF. CDR3 DNA: TGTGCCTGGAGGGACAGGGGGCCTTATTCACCCCTCCACTTT.

The CDR3 spells CASSLAVGSFSYNEQFF. DNA of the CDR3: TGTGCCAGCAGCTTAGCCGTTGGCTCATTCTCCTACAATGAGCAGTTCTTC. The chain couples TRBV7-2 to TRBJ2-1; D not certain. V was clipped by 0 bases and J by 0 bases, with 12 bases between them. Germline CDR1 SGHTA, CDR2 FQGNSA. This CDR3 is 17 amino acids long.

This clone was seen a handful of times. The chain couples TRBV5-5 to TRBJ2-5; perhaps TRBD1 as D (6 bases). The CDR3 is made up of 15 amino acids. V dropped 4 bases and J dropped 5 bases, with 18 bases sitting between them. CDR1 and CDR2 (germline): SGHKS, YYEKEE (reference sequence). DNA of the CDR3: TGTGCCAGCAGCATACAGGGAATCGGCTTTGAGACCCAGTACTTC. It is translated as CASSIQGIGFETQYF.

Turning to this clone: Within the sample, other DNA sequences also encode this same CDR3. The chain combines TRBV2 with TRBJ2-7, with TRBD1 matching 11 bases. The CDR3 is 13 amino acids. Germline CDR1 SNHLY, CDR2 FYNNEI. V gave up 4 bases and J gave up 7 bases; unmatched junction bases: 3. The chain's CDR3 is CASSGDRGREQYF. CDR3 DNA sequence: TGTGCCAGCAGTGGGGACAGGGGGAGAGAGCAGTACTTC.